What follows are 19 T cell receptor beta chains derived from one specimen sequenced in a study of regulatory T cells in long-lasting Graves disease. The time point denotes: persistent/refractory GD, antithyroid drugs over 5 years with positive TRAb. Extracted RNA from PBMCs served as the source of the TCR library. Combining iRepertoire HTBI primers with Arm-PCR of CDR3 regions, the authors built TCR beta libraries. TCRdb analysed the multiplex PCR reads with MiXCR anew, one entry per CDR3 protein. Among hundreds of thousands of distinct CDR3 sequences, 30% were seen once, and the ten largest hold 35% to 55%. Sequenced material: peripheral blood mononuclear cells (PBMCs), taken when the disease was refractory, from a patient treated with antithyroid drugs. The receptors were sampled from a female donor with Graves disease.

Worth noting for this clonotype: A much larger clone lies a single base off, so this may be a read error. The rearrangement links TRBV11-2 to TRBJ1-1; 7 bases match TRBD1. This CDR3 contains 12 residues. Trimming cost V 5 bases and J 10 bases; bases outside gene matches: 7. CDR1 SGHAT and CDR2 FQNNGV come from the germline V gene. Here the CDR3 DNA reads TGTGCCAGCAGCGTAGGATCAGGGGGAGCTTTCTTT. Amino acid sequence: CASSVGSGGAFF.

This clonotype was observed a few times. The chain carries TRBV27 and TRBJ1-1, with TRBD1 as a possible D gene (6 bases). The CDR3 totals 15 residues. Trimming pared 4 bases from V and 1 base from J, leaving 13 bases between. CDR1 is MNHEY and CDR2 is SMNVEV in the germline V gene (reference sequence). The DNA of the CDR3 is TGTGCCAGCAGTTCCTCAGGACAGAGGAACACTGAAGCTTTCTTT. Its translation: CASSSSGQRNTEAFF.

The rearrangement uses TRBV28 and TRBJ2-2; D is perhaps TRBD1 (5 bases). The CDR3 runs to 13 residues. Germline values: CDR1 MDHEN, CDR2 SYDVKM. With 7 bases removed from V and 9 bases from J, the gap between germline ends came to 15 bases. CDR3 in DNA: TGTGCCAGCACGTTGGATGGGGCCCGGGAGCTGTTTTTT. This translates into CASTLDGARELFF.

A word on this clonotype: A much larger clone lies a single base off, so this may be a read error. The chain couples TRBV7-9 to TRBJ2-5; tentative D call: TRBD1 (7 bases). Trimming pared 5 bases from V and 3 bases from J, leaving 13 bases between. The CDR3 runs 14 residues. CDR1 is SEHNR and CDR2 is FQNEAQ in the germline V gene (reference sequence). The CDR3, as DNA: TGTGCCAGCAGCGCGGGACAGTACGAAGAGACCCAGTACTTC. Protein: CASSAGQYEETQYF.

This clonotype was seen many times. V usage is TRBV12-3 or TRBV12-4 and J usage is TRBJ2-5; 14 bases map to TRBD2. With 6 bases clipped from V and 5 bases from J, the junction kept 14 bases outside the gene matches. The CDR3 covers 18 residues. The DNA of the CDR3 is TGTGCCAGCAGCGACCGGGACCCGGGACTAGCGGGAGCGGAGACCCAGTACTTC. Its protein product is CASSDRDPGLAGAETQYF.

On this clonotype: A much larger clone lies one base from this, so it may be a read error. V usage is TRBV28 and J usage is TRBJ1-1, with D unclear. CDR3 length: 11 residues. Germline V gene lookup returns CDR1 MDHEN and CDR2 SYDVKM. The CDR3 coding sequence is TGTGCCGGCAGTATGACCGTCGTAGCTTTCTTT. This gives the protein CAGSMTVVAFF.

This clonotype has at least ten counts. The chain carries TRBV2 and TRBJ2-7; D not certain. Between the trimmed V and J ends, which lost 3 bases and 6 bases, there was a span of 9 bases. Per germline, CDR1 SNHLY and CDR2 FYNNEI. This CDR3 contains 12 residues. The CDR3 coding sequence is TGTGCCAGCAGTGAGGGTCCATCCGAGCAGTACTTC. This gives the protein CASSEGPSEQYF.

This rearrangement joins TRBV6-2 or TRBV6-3 to TRBJ1-2; a possible D gene is TRBD1 (6 bases). The CDR3 contains 15 residues. The germline V gene has CDR1 MNHEY and CDR2 SVGEGT. Trimming pared 5 bases from V and 3 bases from J, leaving 16 bases between. The CDR3 protein is CASSEEVRGYYGYTF. The CDR3 DNA is TGTGCCAGCAGTGAAGAAGTCAGGGGCTACTATGGCTACACCTTC.

This clonotype was detected ten times or more. The rearrangement links TRBV2 to TRBJ2-7; 15 bases are shared with TRBD2. CDR1 and CDR2 from the germline V gene are SNHLY and FYNNEI. The CDR3 is made up of 18 amino acids. V shed 6 bases and J 0 bases; nucleotides not matched to a gene: 9. The CDR3, as DNA: TGTGCCAGCAGGGACGGACTAGCGGGAGGGCGATTCTCCTACGAGCAGTACTTC. It translates to CASRDGLAGGRFSYEQYF.

Written as DNA, the CDR3 is TGTGCCAGCAGTTCACAGTGGAATCAGCCCCAGCATTTT. This gives the protein CASSSQWNQPQHF. The chain links TRBV12-3 or TRBV12-4 to TRBJ1-5; D is undetermined. The CDR3 has 13 amino acids. V shed 4 bases and J shed 4 bases, with 8 bases lying between them.

The gene calls are TRBV12-3 or TRBV12-4 and TRBJ2-1, with no clear D. V lost 7 bases to trimming and J lost 12 bases, with 19 bases between them. The length of the CDR3 is 13 residues. In nucleotides, the CDR3 is TGTGCCAGCACCCCGGCCCTTCTTGGCGGGCAGTTCTTC. Residues: CASTPALLGGQFF.

There are a few counts of this clonotype. This chain uses TRBV6-1 with TRBJ2-7; TRBD1 agrees at 10 bases. Germline V gene lookup returns CDR1 MNHNS and CDR2 SASEGT. This CDR3 has 16 amino acids. The V gene end was trimmed by 3 bases and the J gene end by 1 base; junction bases not matched to a gene: 6. The CDR3 region has the DNA TGTGCCAGCAGTGACCCGGGACAGGGGACTTCCTACGAGCAGTACTTC. It encodes CASSDPGQGTSYEQYF.

The chain has TRBV30 and TRBJ1-1; D unclear. Germline values: CDR1 GTSNPN, CDR2 SVGIG (reference sequence). This CDR3 comprises 14 residues. V was clipped by 3 bases and J by 0 bases, with 11 bases between them. The CDR3 DNA sequence: TGTGCCTGGAGCAGGACGTTATTGAACACTGAAGCTTTCTTT. Residues: CAWSRTLLNTEAFF.

This clonotype was seen many times. V and J are TRBV30 and TRBJ1-4, with D unresolved. Germline assignment: CDR1 GTSNPN and CDR2 SVGIG (reference sequence). CDR3 size: 12 residues. V was pared by 1 base and J by 9 bases, with 9 bases between. The CDR3 region is CAWSGGSKKLFF. The CDR3 DNA is TGTGCCTGGAGTGGAGGGTCAAAAAAACTGTTTTTT.

This clonotype was detected a few times. V usage is TRBV29-1 and J usage is TRBJ2-5, with D possibly TRBD1 on 6 matching bases. With 7 bases removed from V and 5 bases from J, the gap between germline ends came to 14 bases. The CDR3 is 12 residues long. Germline V gene data show CDR1 as SQVTM and CDR2 as ANQGSEA. CDR3: CSGGRGAETQYF. In DNA form, the CDR3 reads TGCAGCGGAGGCAGGGGAGCCGAGACCCAGTACTTC.

This clonotype was counted between two and nine times. The chain is built from TRBV7-9 and TRBJ1-6; D gene ambiguous. The CDR3 runs 13 residues. Germline-derived CDR1 and CDR2 are SEHNR and FQNEAQ (reference sequence). Trimming left V 8 bases short and J 5 bases short, with 10 bases between. The CDR3 nucleotides are TGTGCCAGCGAGGGTTTTGATAATTCACCCCTCCACTTT. Translating it yields CASEGFDNSPLHF.

This chain uses TRBV7-2 with TRBJ1-6; D remains unclear. Germline V gives CDR1 SGHTA, CDR2 FQGNSA. The length of the CDR3 is 15 residues. Trimming cost V 0 bases and J 7 bases, with 10 bases left between them. Written as DNA, the CDR3 is TGTGCCAGCAGCTTAGCGTCCCCGAGCAATTCACCCCTCCACTTT. Translating it yields CASSLASPSNSPLHF. Full variable domain (remainder filled in from reference TRBV7-2 and TRBJ1-6): GAGVSQSPSNKVTEKGKDVELRCDPISGHTALYWYRQSLGQGLEFLIYFQGNSAPDKSGLPSDRFSAERTGGSVSTLTIQRTQQEDSAVYLCASSLASPSNSPLHFGNGTRLTVT.

The chain joins TRBV20-1 to TRBJ2-7, with TRBD1 as a possible D gene (6 bases). Trimming left V 3 bases short and J 3 bases short, with 12 bases between. This CDR3 has 13 amino acids. Germline V gene data show CDR1 as DFQATT and CDR2 as SNEGSKA (reference sequence). CDR3: CSASPGQRYEQYF. The CDR3 region has the DNA TGCAGTGCTAGCCCCGGACAGCGCTACGAGCAGTACTTC.

This clonotype was counted between two and nine times. The J gene is TRBJ1-1, the V gene TRBV29-1; TRBD1 matches 9 bases. V lost 4 bases to trimming and J lost 2 bases; unmatched junction nucleotides: 5. The germline V gene encodes CDR1 SQVTM and CDR2 ANQGSEA. The CDR3 spans 14 residues. CDR3 sequence (DNA): TGCAGCGTTGGAGAGGGACAGGGCAACACTGAAGCTTTCTTT. Translation: CSVGEGQGNTEAFF.